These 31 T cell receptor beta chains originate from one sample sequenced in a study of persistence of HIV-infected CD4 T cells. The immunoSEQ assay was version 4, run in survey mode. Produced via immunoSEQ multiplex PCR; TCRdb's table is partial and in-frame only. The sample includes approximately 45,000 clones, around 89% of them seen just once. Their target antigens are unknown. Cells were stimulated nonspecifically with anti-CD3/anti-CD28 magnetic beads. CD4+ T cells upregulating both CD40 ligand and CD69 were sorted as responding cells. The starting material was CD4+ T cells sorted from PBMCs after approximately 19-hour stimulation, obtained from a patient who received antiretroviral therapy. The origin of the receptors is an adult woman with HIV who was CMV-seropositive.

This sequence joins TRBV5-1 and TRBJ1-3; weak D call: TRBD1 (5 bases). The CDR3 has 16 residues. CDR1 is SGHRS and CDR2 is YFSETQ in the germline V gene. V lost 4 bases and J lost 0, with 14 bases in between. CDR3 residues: CASSLTGDPSGNTIYF. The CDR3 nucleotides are TGCGCCAGCAGCCTGACGGGGGACCCCTCTGGAAACACCATATATTTT. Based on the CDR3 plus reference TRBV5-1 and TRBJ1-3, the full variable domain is KAGVTQTPRYLIKTRGQQVTLSCSPISGHRSVSWYQQTPGQGLQFLFEYFSETQRNKGNFPGRFSGRQFSNSRSEMNVSTLELGDSALYLCASSLTGDPSGNTIYFGEGSWLTVV.

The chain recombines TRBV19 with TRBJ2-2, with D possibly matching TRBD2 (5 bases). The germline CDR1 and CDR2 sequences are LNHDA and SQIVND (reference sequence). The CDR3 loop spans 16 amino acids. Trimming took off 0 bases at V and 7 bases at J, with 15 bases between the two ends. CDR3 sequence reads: CASSIDPGVIIGELFF. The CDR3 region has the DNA TGTGCCAGTAGTATAGATCCCGGGGTAATCATCGGGGAGCTGTTTTTT.

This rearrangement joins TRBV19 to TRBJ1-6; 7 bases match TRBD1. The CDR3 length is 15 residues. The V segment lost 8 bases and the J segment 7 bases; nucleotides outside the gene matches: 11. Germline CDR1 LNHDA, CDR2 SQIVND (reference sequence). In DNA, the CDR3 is TGTGCCAGTTCCCCCTTAACAGGGGTAAATTCACCCCTCCACTTT. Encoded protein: CASSPLTGVNSPLHF.

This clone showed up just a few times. The CDR3 nucleotides are TGCGCCAGCAGCTTGGGGGACAGGGTGTATGGCTACACCTTC. Residues: CASSLGDRVYGYTF. This chain connects TRBV5-1 to TRBJ1-2, with 9 positions matching TRBD1. The CDR3 extends over 14 amino acids. Trimming cost V 0 bases and J 5 bases; bases outside gene matches: 2. Germline V lookup: CDR1 SGHRS, CDR2 YFSETQ.

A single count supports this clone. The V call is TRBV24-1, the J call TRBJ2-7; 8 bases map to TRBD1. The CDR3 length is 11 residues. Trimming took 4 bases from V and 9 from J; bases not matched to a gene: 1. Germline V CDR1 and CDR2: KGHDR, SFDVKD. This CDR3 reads CATSEGTGQYV. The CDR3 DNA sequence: TGTGCCACCAGTGAGGGGACAGGGCAGTACGTC.

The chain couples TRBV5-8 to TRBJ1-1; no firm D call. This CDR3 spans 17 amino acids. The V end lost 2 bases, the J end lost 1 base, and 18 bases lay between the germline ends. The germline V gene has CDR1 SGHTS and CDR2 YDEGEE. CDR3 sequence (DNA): TGTGCCAGCAGCTTTAGAGGATATGGCAGGTCGAACACTGAAGCTTTCTTT. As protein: CASSFRGYGRSNTEAFF.

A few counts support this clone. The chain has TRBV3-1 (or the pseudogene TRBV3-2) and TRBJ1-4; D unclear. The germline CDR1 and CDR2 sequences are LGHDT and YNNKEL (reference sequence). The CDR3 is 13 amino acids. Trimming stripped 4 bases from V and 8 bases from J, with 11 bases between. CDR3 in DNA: TGTGCCAGCAGCCTCAACCTCAGGGAAAAACTGTTTTTT. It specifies CASSLNLREKLFF.

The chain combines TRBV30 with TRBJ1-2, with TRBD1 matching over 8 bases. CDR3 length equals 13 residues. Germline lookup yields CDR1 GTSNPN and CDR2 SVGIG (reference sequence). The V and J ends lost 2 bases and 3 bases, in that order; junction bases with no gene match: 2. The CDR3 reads CAWSTGGHYGYTF. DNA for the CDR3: TGTGCCTGGAGTACAGGGGGACACTATGGCTACACCTTC.

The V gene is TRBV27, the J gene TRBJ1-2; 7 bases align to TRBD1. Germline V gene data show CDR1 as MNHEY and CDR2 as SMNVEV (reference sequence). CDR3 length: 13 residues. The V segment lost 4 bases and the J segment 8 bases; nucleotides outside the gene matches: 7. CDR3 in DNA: TGTGCCAGCAGTTGGCAGGGGGGATCGGGCTACACCTTC. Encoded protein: CASSWQGGSGYTF.

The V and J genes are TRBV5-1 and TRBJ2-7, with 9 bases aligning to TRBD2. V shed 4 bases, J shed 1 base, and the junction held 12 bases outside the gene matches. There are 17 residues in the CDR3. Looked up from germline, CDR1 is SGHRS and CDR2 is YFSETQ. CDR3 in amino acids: CASSNSAGGGVSYEQYF. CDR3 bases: TGCGCCAGCAGCAACTCCGCGGGCGGGGGGGTGTCCTACGAGCAGTACTTC.

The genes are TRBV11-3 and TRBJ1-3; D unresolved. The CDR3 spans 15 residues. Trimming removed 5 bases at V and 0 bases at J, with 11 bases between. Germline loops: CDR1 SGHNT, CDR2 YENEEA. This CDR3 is CASSQDGASGNTIYF. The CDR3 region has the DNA TGTGCCAGCAGCCAGGACGGAGCCTCTGGAAACACCATATATTTT.

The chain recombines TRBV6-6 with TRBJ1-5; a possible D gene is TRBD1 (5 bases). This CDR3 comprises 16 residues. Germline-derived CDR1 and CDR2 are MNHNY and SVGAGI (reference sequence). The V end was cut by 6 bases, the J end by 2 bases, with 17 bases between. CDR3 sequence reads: CASRWDRKLGNQPQHF. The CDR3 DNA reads TGTGCCAGCAGATGGGACCGAAAACTGGGCAATCAGCCCCAGCATTTT.

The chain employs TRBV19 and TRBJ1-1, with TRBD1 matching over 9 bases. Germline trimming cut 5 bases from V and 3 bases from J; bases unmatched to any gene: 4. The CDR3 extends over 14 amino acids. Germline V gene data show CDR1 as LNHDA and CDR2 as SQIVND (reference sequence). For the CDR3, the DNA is TGTGCCAGTAGTGCCGGGACAGGGTACACTGAAGCTTTCTTT. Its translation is CASSAGTGYTEAFF.

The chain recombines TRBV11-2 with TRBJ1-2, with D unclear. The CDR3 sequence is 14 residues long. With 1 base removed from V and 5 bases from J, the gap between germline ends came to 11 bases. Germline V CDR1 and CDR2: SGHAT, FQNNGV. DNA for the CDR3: TGTGCCAGCAGCTTAGGAACGATTGGATATGGCTACACCTTC. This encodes CASSLGTIGYGYTF.

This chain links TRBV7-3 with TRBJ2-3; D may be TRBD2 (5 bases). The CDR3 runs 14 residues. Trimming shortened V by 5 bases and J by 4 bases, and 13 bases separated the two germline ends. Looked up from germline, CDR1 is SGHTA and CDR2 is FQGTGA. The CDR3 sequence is CASSPLRAADTQYF. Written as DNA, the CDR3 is TGTGCCAGCAGCCCCCTGAGGGCGGCAGATACGCAGTATTTT.

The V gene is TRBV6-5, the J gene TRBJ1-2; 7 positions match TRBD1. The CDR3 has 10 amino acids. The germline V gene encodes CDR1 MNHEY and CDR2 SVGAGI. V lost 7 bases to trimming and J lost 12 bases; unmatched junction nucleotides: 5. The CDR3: CASTGGSDTF. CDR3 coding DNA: TGTGCCAGCACAGGGGGTAGCGACACCTTC.

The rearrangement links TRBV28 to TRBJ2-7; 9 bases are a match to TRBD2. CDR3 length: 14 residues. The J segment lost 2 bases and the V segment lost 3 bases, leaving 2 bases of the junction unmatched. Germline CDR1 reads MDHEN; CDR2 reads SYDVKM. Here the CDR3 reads CASSLTSGAYEQYF. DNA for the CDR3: TGTGCCAGCAGTTTGACTAGCGGAGCCTACGAGCAGTACTTC. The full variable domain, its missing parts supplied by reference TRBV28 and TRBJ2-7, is DVKVTQSSRYLVKRTGEKVFLECVQDMDHENMFWYRQDPGLGLRLIYFSYDVKMKEKGDIPEGYSVSREKKERFSLILESASTNQTSMYLCASSLTSGAYEQYFGPGTRLTVT.

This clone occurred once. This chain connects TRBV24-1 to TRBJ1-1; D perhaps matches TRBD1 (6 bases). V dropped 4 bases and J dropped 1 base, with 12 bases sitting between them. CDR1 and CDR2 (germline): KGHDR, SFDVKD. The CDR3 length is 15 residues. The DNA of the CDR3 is TGTGCCACCAGTGACAAGGGGGTGGGGAACACTGAAGCTTTCTTT. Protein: CATSDKGVGNTEAFF.

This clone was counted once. The CDR3 loop reads CASSFDRGITEAFF. The CDR3 region has the DNA TGCGCCAGCAGCTTCGACAGGGGCATCACTGAAGCTTTCTTT. J is TRBJ1-1 and V is TRBV5-1, with 8 bases aligning to TRBD1. V was pared by 2 bases and J by 4 bases, with 4 bases of the junction left unmatched. Germline CDR1 and CDR2: SGHRS and YFSETQ. The CDR3 contains 14 residues.

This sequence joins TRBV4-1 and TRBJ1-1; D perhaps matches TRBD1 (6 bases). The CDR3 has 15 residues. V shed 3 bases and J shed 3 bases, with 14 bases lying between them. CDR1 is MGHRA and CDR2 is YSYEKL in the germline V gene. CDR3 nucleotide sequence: TGCGCCAGCAGCCATTACAGGGTAGGGGACACTGAAGCTTTCTTT. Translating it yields CASSHYRVGDTEAFF.

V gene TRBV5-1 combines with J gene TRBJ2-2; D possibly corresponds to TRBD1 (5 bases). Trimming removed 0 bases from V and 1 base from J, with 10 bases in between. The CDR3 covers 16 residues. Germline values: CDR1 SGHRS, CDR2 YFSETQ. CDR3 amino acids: CASSLGAQGNTGELFF. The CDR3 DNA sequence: TGCGCCAGCAGCTTGGGGGCTCAGGGGAACACCGGGGAGCTGTTTTTT.

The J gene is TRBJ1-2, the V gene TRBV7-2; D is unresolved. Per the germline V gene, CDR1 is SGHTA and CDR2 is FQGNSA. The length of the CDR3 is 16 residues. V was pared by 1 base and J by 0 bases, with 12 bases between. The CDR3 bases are TGTGCCAGCAGCTTAGGTGCGGGCTCAGCTAACTATGGCTACACCTTC. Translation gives CASSLGAGSANYGYTF.

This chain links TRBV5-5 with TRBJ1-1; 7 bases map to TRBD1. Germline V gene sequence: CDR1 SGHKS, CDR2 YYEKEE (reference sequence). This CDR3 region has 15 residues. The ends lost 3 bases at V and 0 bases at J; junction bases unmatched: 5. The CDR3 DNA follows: TGTGCCAGCAGCTCGGGACAGAGATTGAACACTGAAGCTTTCTTT. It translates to CASSSGQRLNTEAFF.

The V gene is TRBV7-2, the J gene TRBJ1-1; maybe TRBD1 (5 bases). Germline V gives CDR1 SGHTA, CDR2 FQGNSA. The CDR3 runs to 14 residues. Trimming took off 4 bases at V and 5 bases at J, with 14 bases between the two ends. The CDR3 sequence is CASSYLKGYTEAFF. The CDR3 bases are TGTGCCAGCAGCTACTTAAAGGGGTATACTGAAGCTTTCTTT.

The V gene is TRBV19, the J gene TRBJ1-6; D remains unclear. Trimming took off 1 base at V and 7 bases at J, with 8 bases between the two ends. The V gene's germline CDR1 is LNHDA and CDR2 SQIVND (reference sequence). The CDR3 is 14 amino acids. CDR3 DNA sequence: TGTGCCAGTAGTATAGGTAGTCCGAATTCACCCCTCCACTTT. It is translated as CASSIGSPNSPLHF.

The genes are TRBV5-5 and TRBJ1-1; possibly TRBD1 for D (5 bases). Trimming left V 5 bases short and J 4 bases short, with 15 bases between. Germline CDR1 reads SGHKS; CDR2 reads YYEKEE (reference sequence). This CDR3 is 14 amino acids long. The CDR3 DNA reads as TGTGCCAGCAGTTTTCACAGCCAGGGCACTGAAGCTTTCTTT. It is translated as CASSFHSQGTEAFF.

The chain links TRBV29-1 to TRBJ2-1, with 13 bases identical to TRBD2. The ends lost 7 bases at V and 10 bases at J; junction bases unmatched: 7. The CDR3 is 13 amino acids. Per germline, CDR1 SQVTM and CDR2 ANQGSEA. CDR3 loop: CSAGTSGASEQFF. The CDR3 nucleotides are TGCAGCGCTGGGACTAGCGGGGCCTCAGAGCAGTTCTTC.

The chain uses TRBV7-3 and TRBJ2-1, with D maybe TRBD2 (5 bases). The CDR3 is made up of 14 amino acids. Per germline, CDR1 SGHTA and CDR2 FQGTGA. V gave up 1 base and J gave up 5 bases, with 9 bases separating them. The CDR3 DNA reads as TGTGCCAGCAGCTTAATGCGGGCCAACAATGAGCAGTTCTTC. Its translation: CASSLMRANNEQFF. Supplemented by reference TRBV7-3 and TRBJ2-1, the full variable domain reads GAGVSQTPSNKVTEKGKYVELRCDPISGHTALYWYRQSLGQGPEFLIYFQGTGAADDSGLPNDRFFAVRPEGSVSTLKIQRTERGDSAVYLCASSLMRANNEQFFGPGTRLTVL.

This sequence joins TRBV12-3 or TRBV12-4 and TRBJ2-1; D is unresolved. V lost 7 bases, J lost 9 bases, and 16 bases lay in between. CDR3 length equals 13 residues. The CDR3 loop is CASTFRVQSEQFF. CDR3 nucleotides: TGTGCCAGCACCTTTCGGGTTCAGAGTGAGCAGTTCTTC.

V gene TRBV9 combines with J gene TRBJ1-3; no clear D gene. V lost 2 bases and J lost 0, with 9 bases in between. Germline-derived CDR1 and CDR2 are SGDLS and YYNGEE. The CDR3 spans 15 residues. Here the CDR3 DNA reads TGTGCCAGCAGCGTTTCGCTCAACTCTGGAAACACCATATATTTT. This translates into CASSVSLNSGNTIYF.

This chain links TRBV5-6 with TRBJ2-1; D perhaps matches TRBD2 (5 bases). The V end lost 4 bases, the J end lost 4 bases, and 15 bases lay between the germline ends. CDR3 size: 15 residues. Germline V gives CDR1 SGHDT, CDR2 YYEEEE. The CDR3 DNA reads TGTGCCAGCAGCAACACCGGGGTAGGTTACAATGAGCAGTTCTTC. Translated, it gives CASSNTGVGYNEQFF.